Below, 24 T cell receptor beta chains from the same sample are listed, as sequenced in a study of T cells in Graves' hyperthyroidism and ophthalmopathy. Amplification yielded TCR beta CDR3 regions, with RNA transcripts as the source. Using the HTBI primer set, a first-round RT-PCR was run on the TCR CDR3. TCRdb fed the multiplex PCR reads into MiXCR, producing one record per CDR3 protein. Among under 350,000 distinct CDR3 sequences listed, roughly 13% were seen once. The sample was blood. All receptors come from a woman in her 30s with Graves' hyperthyroidism that later progressed to Graves' ophthalmopathy.

This clonotype has at least ten counts. The V and J genes are TRBV30 and TRBJ1-2; D is ambiguous. The V and J ends lost 0 bases and 4 bases respectively, with 12 bases between them. The CDR3 loop spans 14 amino acids. Germline V gene data show CDR1 as GTSNPN and CDR2 as SVGIG (reference sequence). The CDR3 DNA is TGTGCCTGGAGTGTACTGAATGGAGTCTATGGCTACACCTTC. Translating it yields CAWSVLNGVYGYTF.

This clonotype has more than one count but fewer than ten. A much larger clone is a single base away; this may be a read error. J is TRBJ2-1 and V is TRBV6-1; D gene uncertain. The CDR3 sequence is 15 residues long. CDR1 is MNHNS and CDR2 is SASEGT in the germline V gene. The CDR3 sequence is CASSLRRSSYNKQFF. As DNA, the CDR3 is TGTGCCAGCAGTCTGCGTAGGAGCTCCTACAATAAGCAGTTCTTC.

Many counts were recorded for this clonotype. The chain has TRBV3-1 and TRBJ2-2, with D hard to call. The CDR3 totals 16 residues. Germline-derived CDR1 and CDR2 are LGHDT and YNNKEL (reference sequence). Trimming removed 6 bases from V and 1 base from J, with 15 bases in between. For the CDR3, the DNA is TGTGCCAGCAGACAAATTGGAAGAATGAACACCGGGGAGCTGTTTTTT. Residues: CASRQIGRMNTGELFF.

This clonotype showed up many times. The rearrangement links TRBV2 to TRBJ2-7; tentative D call: TRBD2 (6 bases). V was clipped by 10 bases and J by 3 bases, with 16 bases between them. The CDR3 totals 13 residues. Germline V gives CDR1 SNHLY, CDR2 FYNNEI. The CDR3 region is CATSLGGGYEQYF. The CDR3 DNA is TGTGCCACCAGCTTGGGGGGTGGCTACGAGCAGTACTTC.

This clonotype showed up many times. The rearrangement uses TRBV12-3 or TRBV12-4 and TRBJ2-7, with D possibly called TRBD1 or TRBD2 (5 bases each). Trimming removed 8 bases at V and 2 bases at J, with 16 bases between. The CDR3 consists of 14 residues. The CDR3, as DNA: TGTGCCAGCGCCATCCGGGGCAGAGCCTACGAGCAGTACTTC. Protein sequence: CASAIRGRAYEQYF.

This clonotype was picked up a small number of times. The rearrangement uses TRBV6-5 and TRBJ1-2, with a possible D match to TRBD1 (5 bases). There are 12 residues in the CDR3. The V gene's germline CDR1 is MNHEY and CDR2 SVGAGI. The V end lost 8 bases, the J end lost 8 bases, and 15 bases lay between the germline ends. This chain's CDR3 is CASHPGEGGYTF. The CDR3, as DNA: TGTGCCAGCCACCCGGGGGAGGGAGGCTACACCTTC.

This clonotype was seen ten or more times. The V gene is TRBV20-1, the J gene TRBJ2-1; 11 nucleotides agree with TRBD2. V was clipped by 6 bases and J by 9 bases; unmatched bases: 22. From germline, CDR1 is DFQATT and CDR2 SNEGSKA (reference sequence). The CDR3 consists of 18 residues. CDR3 DNA: TGCAGTGCAGCCGGGACCAGCATGACTAGCGGGACGAGCGGTGAGCAGTTCTTC. Protein product: CSAAGTSMTSGTSGEQFF.

This clonotype came up once. The V call is TRBV19, the J call TRBJ2-1, with a tentative D call TRBD1 (5 bases). CDR3 size: 15 residues. The V gene's germline CDR1 is LNHDA and CDR2 SQIVND (reference sequence). Trimming shortened V by 2 bases and J by 5 bases, and 13 bases separated the two germline ends. The DNA for the CDR3 is TGTGCCAGTAGTATATTCTGGGGCCCTAACAATGAGCAGTTCTTC. It is translated as CASSIFWGPNNEQFF.

This clonotype is categorized as medium-sized (0.01 to 0.1%). The chain is built from TRBV6-5 and TRBJ1-1; D perhaps matches TRBD1 (5 bases). V was cut by 0 bases and J by 4 bases, with 15 bases left in between. Germline CDR1 reads MNHEY; CDR2 reads SVGAGI. This CDR3 is 16 amino acids long. The CDR3, as DNA: TGTGCCAGCAGTTACTCGAGTAGGGGTTCGGGCACTGAAGCTTTCTTT. It yields the protein CASSYSSRGSGTEAFF.

At least ten counts were recorded for this clonotype. The chain uses TRBV13 and TRBJ1-5; the D gene is possibly TRBD1 (5 bases). This CDR3 region has 13 residues. CDR1 is PRHDT and CDR2 is FYEKMQ in the germline V gene (reference sequence). The V gene lost 8 bases and the J gene lost 7 bases, with 15 bases spanning the gap. As DNA, the CDR3 is TGTGCCAGCCCGCAGGGAACTCGCCAGCCCCAGCATTTT. Translation: CASPQGTRQPQHF.

V gene TRBV5-4 combines with J gene TRBJ1-6, with 8 bases lining up with TRBD1. CDR1 is SGHNT and CDR2 is YYREEE in the germline V gene (reference sequence). V gave up 4 bases and J gave up 4 bases; unmatched junction bases: 7. The CDR3 has 16 residues. CDR3 in amino acids: CASSPWTGSYNSPLHF. In nucleotides, the CDR3 is TGTGCCAGCAGCCCCTGGACAGGGAGTTATAATTCACCCCTCCACTTT.

There are many counts of this clonotype. V and J are TRBV28 and TRBJ2-7, with 9 bases lining up with TRBD1. V shed 6 bases, J shed 4 bases, and the junction held 10 bases outside the gene matches. The CDR3 is 15 residues long. CDR1 is MDHEN and CDR2 is SYDVKM in the germline V gene. CDR3 nucleotide sequence: TGTGCCAGCAGCCCGGCCGACAGGGGGGGGTACGAGCAGTACTTC. Protein product: CASSPADRGGYEQYF.

In the case of this clonotype: A much larger clone differs from this one at a single base, so this may be a read error. The chain is built from TRBV29-1 and TRBJ2-1; 9 nucleotides align to TRBD2. J was trimmed by 8 bases and V by 3 bases; bases with no gene match: 17. Looked up from germline, CDR1 is SQVTM and CDR2 is ANQGSEA. The CDR3 is 17 residues long. Here the CDR3 reads CSVDGLAGVPVCDEQFF. The CDR3 DNA is TGCAGCGTTGATGGATTAGCGGGGGTACCCGTTTGCGATGAGCAGTTCTTC.

This clonotype was counted at least ten times. V usage is TRBV28 and J usage is TRBJ2-5; weak D call: TRBD1 (6 bases). This CDR3 contains 14 residues. Germline CDR1 is MDHEN and CDR2 is SYDVKM. Trimming shortened V by 4 bases and J by 5 bases, and 14 bases separated the two germline ends. The CDR3 bases are TGTGCCAGCAGTTCCGGGGACATCCCCGAGACCCAGTACTTC. This codes for CASSSGDIPETQYF.

This chain links TRBV20-1 with TRBJ2-1; D might be TRBD2 (6 bases). Trimming removed 7 bases from V and 0 bases from J, with 19 bases in between. In germline, CDR1 is DFQATT, CDR2 SNEGSKA (reference sequence). The CDR3 is 16 residues long. The CDR3 nucleotides are TGCAGTGTTGGGCGCGAGCGGGCCTTCTCCTACAATGAGCAGTTCTTC. Amino acids: CSVGRERAFSYNEQFF.

This chain connects TRBV6-1 to TRBJ2-7; D is undetermined. The CDR3 covers 13 residues. V was shortened by 6 bases and J by 1 base, with 10 bases between the two germline ends. The germline V gene has CDR1 MNHNS and CDR2 SASEGT. The CDR3: CASSRPVSYEQYF. The CDR3 DNA reads as TGTGCCAGCAGCAGACCAGTTTCCTACGAGCAGTACTTC.

There are many counts of this clonotype. The chain joins TRBV24-1 to TRBJ2-7; unclear D gene. Trimming cost V 0 bases and J 0 bases, with 14 bases left between them. The CDR3 runs to 17 residues. Per germline, CDR1 KGHDR and CDR2 SFDVKD. The chain's CDR3 is CATSDLLLFHHSYEQYF. DNA for the CDR3: TGTGCCACCAGTGATTTGCTCCTGTTCCATCACTCCTACGAGCAGTACTTC.

The CDR3 spells CASRLGALEGARFYEQYF. In DNA form, the CDR3 reads TGCGCCAGCAGGCTTGGGGCACTGGAAGGGGCGCGCTTCTACGAGCAGTACTTC. The V and J genes are TRBV5-1 and TRBJ2-7; D possibly corresponds to TRBD1 (5 bases). CDR1 SGHRS and CDR2 YFSETQ come from the germline V gene. There are 18 residues in the CDR3. Trimming removed 5 bases at V and 3 bases at J, with 27 bases between.

The chain has TRBV20-1 and TRBJ1-2; 7 nucleotides align to TRBD1. Looked up from germline, CDR1 is DFQATT and CDR2 is SNEGSKA (reference sequence). V lost 7 bases and J lost 5; bases outside the gene matches: 13. The CDR3 runs 14 residues. The CDR3 DNA follows: TGCAGTGTTTCCCCCAGGGGGGAAAAGTATGGCTACACCTTC. Translating it yields CSVSPRGEKYGYTF.

The DNA for the CDR3 is TGCAGTGCAAATCCTAGCGGGAGGGCCCCAGATACGCAGTATTTT. Protein product: CSANPSGRAPDTQYF. V is TRBV20-1 and J is TRBJ2-3, with 12 bases identical to TRBD2. The germline V gene has CDR1 DFQATT and CDR2 SNEGSKA (reference sequence). V shed 6 bases, J shed 4 bases, and the junction held 8 bases outside the gene matches. The length of the CDR3 is 15 residues.

The rearrangement links TRBV2 to TRBJ2-7; no firm D call. The germline gives CDR1 SNHLY, CDR2 FYNNEI. The CDR3 contains 13 residues. V gave up 6 bases and J gave up 3 bases, with 12 bases separating them. The chain's CDR3 is CASRTTNHYEQYF. The CDR3 DNA reads as TGTGCCAGCAGGACGACAAATCACTACGAGCAGTACTTC.

Of note for this clonotype: A much more abundant neighbour one base away suggests this may be a read error. The CDR3 DNA follows: TGTGCCAGCAGCACCGCCGGGGGGGCTGGAAACACCGTATATTTT. It specifies CASSTAGGAGNTVYF. The chain carries TRBV9 and TRBJ1-3; D possibly corresponds to TRBD1 (6 bases). Per the germline V gene, CDR1 is SGDLS and CDR2 is YYNGEE. The CDR3 loop spans 15 amino acids.

The chain has TRBV6-1 and TRBJ2-7; 9 bases fit TRBD2. The J segment lost 5 bases and the V segment lost 6 bases, leaving 2 bases of the junction unmatched. The CDR3 runs 12 residues. CDR1 is MNHNS, CDR2 SASEGT, per germline. CDR3 protein: CASRAGGNEQYF. The DNA of the CDR3 is TGTGCCAGCAGGGCGGGAGGGAACGAGCAGTACTTC.

As for this clonotype: The junction departs from the called germline gene at one end, perhaps through a read error. The CDR3 is CASSLEGATYGYTF. CDR3 nucleotides: TGTGCCAGCAGCTTGGAGGGGGCGACATATGGCTACACCTTC. The V and J genes are TRBV5-1 and TRBJ1-2; 7 bases are a match to TRBD1. The CDR3 sequence is 14 residues long. CDR1 is SGHRS and CDR2 is YFSETQ in the germline V gene.